The 25 T cell receptor beta chains reported below all come from one sample, sequenced in a study of vaccination effects on CD4 cells after COVID-19. Sequenced by immunoSEQ multiplex PCR; TCRdb stores in-frame clones only, minus some. This table has tens of thousands of clones, approximately 73% appearing once. For these TCRs, the target antigens are not known. Upon completion of 10 to 11 days in culture, CD4+ T cells were isolated. Participants each got two BNT162b2 or mRNA-1273 vaccine doses. Source: CD4+ T cells from PBMCs cultured without peptide, taken after COVID-19 vaccination. The origin of the receptors is a human donor who received a COVID-19 vaccine.

There are a few counts of this clone. The chain combines TRBV7-9 with TRBJ2-7; 9 nucleotides align to TRBD1. The CDR3 runs to 14 residues. Germline V CDR1 and CDR2: SEHNR, FQNEAQ (reference sequence). Losses at the gene ends were 4 bases for V and 1 base for J; bases not matched to a gene: 2. Written as DNA, the CDR3 is TGTGCCAGCAGCTCGGGGACAGGGTCCTACGAGCAGTACGTC. This encodes CASSSGTGSYEQYV.

The CDR3 region has the DNA TGTGCCTGGAGTTCTCCTTATTTGGCGGGGGGACCTGAAAACATTCAGTACTTC. Protein sequence: CAWSSPYLAGGPENIQYF. The rearrangement uses TRBV30 and TRBJ2-4; the match to TRBD2 covers 8 bases. From germline, CDR1 is GTSNPN and CDR2 SVGIG (reference sequence). This CDR3 comprises 18 residues. The trim removed 2 bases at V and 5 bases at J, leaving 17 bases unmatched.

The chain joins TRBV6-5 to TRBJ2-6; D remains unclear. The CDR3 has 15 residues. The germline V and J ends were trimmed by 6 bases and 0 bases, with 9 bases remaining between them. Germline CDR1 reads MNHEY; CDR2 reads SVGAGI. The CDR3 sequence: CASREQLSGANVLTF. The DNA of the CDR3 is TGTGCCAGCAGGGAGCAGCTCTCTGGGGCCAACGTCCTGACTTTC.

CDR3 amino acids: CSMGDTQYF. The CDR3 bases are TGCAGTATGGGTGATACGCAGTATTTT. The chain couples TRBV20-1 to TRBJ2-3, with D hard to call. The V gene lost 8 bases and the J gene lost 6 bases, with 6 bases spanning the gap. The CDR3 sequence is 9 residues long. Per the germline V gene, CDR1 is DFQATT and CDR2 is SNEGSKA (reference sequence).

This chain uses TRBV20-1 with TRBJ2-5; D ambiguous. The CDR3 is made up of 11 amino acids. The V end lost 6 bases, the J end lost 5 bases, and 10 bases lay between the germline ends. Germline CDR1 is DFQATT and CDR2 is SNEGSKA (reference sequence). CDR3 DNA sequence: TGCAGTGCGAACGCGCCCGAGACCCAGTACTTC. It yields the protein CSANAPETQYF.

This clone was observed a few times. This chain uses TRBV3-1 (or the pseudogene TRBV3-2) with TRBJ1-1; D gene uncertain. CDR1 is LGHDT, CDR2 YNNKEL, per germline (reference sequence). V lost 1 base, J lost 2 bases, and 8 bases lay in between. This CDR3 region has 14 residues. CDR3 DNA sequence: TGTGCCAGCAGCCAAGGTGGTCATAACACTGAAGCTTTCTTT. Translating gives CASSQGGHNTEAFF.

The chain uses TRBV19 and TRBJ1-2, with D perhaps matching TRBD1 (5 bases). V was shortened by 3 bases and J by 3 bases, with 8 bases between the two germline ends. The CDR3 contains 13 residues. The germline V gene has CDR1 LNHDA and CDR2 SQIVND (reference sequence). In DNA form, the CDR3 reads TGTGCCAGTAGTATCGGGGACTACTATGGCTACACCTTC. The encoded protein is CASSIGDYYGYTF.

This clone occurred a few times. The chain carries TRBV6-5 and TRBJ1-3; D is undetermined. The CDR3 length is 12 residues. Germline V lookup: CDR1 MNHEY, CDR2 SVGAGI. The V gene lost 6 bases and the J gene lost 0 bases, with 3 bases spanning the gap. In DNA, the CDR3 is TGTGCCAGCAGGCTCTCTGGAAACACCATATATTTT. The encoded protein is CASRLSGNTIYF.

This clone was counted only a few times. The chain couples TRBV6-5 to TRBJ2-7; D remains ambiguous. The CDR3 contains 11 residues. V was trimmed by 6 bases and J by 3 bases, leaving 6 bases between them. CDR1 and CDR2 (germline): MNHEY, SVGAGI. The chain's CDR3 is CASRSHYEQYV. In DNA, the CDR3 is TGTGCCAGCAGGAGTCACTACGAGCAGTACGTC.

The gene calls are TRBV19 and TRBJ1-1; TRBD1 might be the D (6 bases). This CDR3 is built from 16 residues. The V gene lost 4 bases and the J gene lost 4 bases, with 19 bases spanning the gap. Germline V gene lookup returns CDR1 LNHDA and CDR2 SQIVND (reference sequence). This CDR3 is CASSNRKGGGSTEAFF. The CDR3 DNA reads TGTGCCAGTAGTAACCGCAAGGGGGGTGGAAGCACTGAAGCTTTCTTT.

V and J are TRBV29-1 and TRBJ2-2; D assignment may be TRBD1 or TRBD2 (5 bases each). The V gene lost 0 bases and the J gene lost 6 bases, with 14 bases spanning the gap. The CDR3 consists of 15 residues. Germline CDR1 reads SQVTM; CDR2 reads ANQGSEA. CDR3 sequence reads: CSVEDHAGRAGELFF. As DNA, the CDR3 is TGCAGCGTTGAAGATCACGCAGGGCGGGCCGGGGAGCTGTTTTTT.

The rearrangement uses TRBV7-2 and TRBJ2-1; TRBD1 aligns across 9 bases. The V gene's germline CDR1 is SGHTA and CDR2 FQGNSA. With 3 bases clipped from V and 9 bases from J, the junction kept 9 bases outside the gene matches. This CDR3 contains 15 residues. This chain's CDR3 is CASSFGDRVKGEQFF. For the CDR3, the DNA is TGTGCCAGCAGCTTCGGGGACAGGGTAAAAGGTGAGCAGTTCTTC.

This chain connects TRBV5-1 to TRBJ1-3; 9 nucleotides line up with TRBD1. The germline gives CDR1 SGHRS, CDR2 YFSETQ. The junction had 4 bases not matched to a gene; V was cut back by 4 bases and J by 2 bases. CDR3 length: 15 amino acids. The DNA for the CDR3 is TGCGCCAGCAGCAACGACAGGGGGGCTGGAAACACCATATATTTT. Translating gives CASSNDRGAGNTIYF.

This clone was picked up one time. This sequence joins TRBV6-5 and TRBJ2-3; D not resolved. Trimming took off 0 bases at V and 4 bases at J, with 5 bases between the two ends. CDR1 and CDR2 from the germline V gene are MNHEY and SVGAGI. The CDR3 is 13 amino acids. CDR3 protein: CASSYSRADTQYF. The CDR3 DNA is TGTGCCAGCAGTTACTCCCGAGCAGATACGCAGTATTTT.

The CDR3 loop reads CAISDSTGQPQHF. The DNA of the CDR3 is TGTGCCATCAGTGATTCAACAGGACAGCCCCAGCATTTT. This chain connects TRBV10-3 to TRBJ1-5; D is perhaps TRBD1 (5 bases). Germline CDR1 ENHRY, CDR2 SYGVKD. The CDR3 is 13 amino acids. Trimming took off 3 bases at V and 7 bases at J, with 10 bases between the two ends.

The chain carries TRBV6-2 or TRBV6-3 and TRBJ2-5; D is possibly TRBD2 (6 bases). CDR3 length: 14 amino acids. Trimming took off 0 bases at V and 7 bases at J, with 12 bases between the two ends. The germline gives CDR1 MNHEY, CDR2 SVGEGT. The CDR3 nucleotides read TGTGCCAGCAGTTACTCCATACCGCGGGGGACCCAGTACTTC. Translation: CASSYSIPRGTQYF.

The chain employs TRBV19 and TRBJ2-1; 11 bases are shared with TRBD2. This CDR3 contains 15 residues. V was pared by 11 bases and J by 7 bases, with 13 bases of the junction left unmatched. In germline, CDR1 is LNHDA, CDR2 SQIVND (reference sequence). CDR3 sequence reads: CAARDTSGRRNEQFF. In nucleotides, the CDR3 is TGTGCCGCTAGAGATACTAGCGGGAGAAGAAATGAGCAGTTCTTC.

In its sample, this clone was seen once. The chain links TRBV6-5 to TRBJ2-1; 7 bases line up with TRBD2. Germline V lookup: CDR1 MNHEY, CDR2 SVGAGI. The CDR3 loop spans 14 amino acids. V dropped 5 bases and J dropped 6; count of bases not matched to a gene: 7. In DNA form, the CDR3 reads TGTGCCAGCAGTCAGGGACTACCTCGCAATGAGCAGTTCTTC. Protein: CASSQGLPRNEQFF.

The genes are TRBV4-1 and TRBJ2-3; either TRBD1 or TRBD2 may fit D (5 bases each). Trimming shortened V by 1 base and J by 0 bases, and 8 bases separated the two germline ends. This CDR3 spans 15 amino acids. Germline CDR1 is MGHRA and CDR2 is YSYEKL. CDR3 in amino acids: CASSQVGASTDTQYF. The CDR3 region has the DNA TGCGCCAGCAGCCAAGTCGGGGCTAGCACAGATACGCAGTATTTT.

The rearrangement joins TRBV15 to TRBJ2-6; 10 bases line up with TRBD1. The CDR3 has 19 amino acids. Per the germline V gene, CDR1 is LNHNV and CDR2 is YYDKDF (reference sequence). The trim removed 0 bases at V and 0 bases at J, leaving 5 bases unmatched. This chain's CDR3 is CATSRDLGQGSSGANVLTF. CDR3 DNA: TGTGCCACCAGCAGAGATTTGGGACAGGGGAGCTCTGGGGCCAACGTCCTGACTTTC.

V is TRBV21-1 and J is TRBJ2-3; the D call TRBD2 from the table was never checked on the DNA. TRBV21-1 is shown as a pseudogene. The CDR3 has 17 amino acids. The CDR3 nucleotides read TGTGCCAGCAGCAGACCCTCTAGCGGGGCTAGCACAGATACGCAGTATTTT. This sequence encodes CASSRPSSGASTDTQYF.

The chain employs TRBV29-1 and TRBJ2-7; possibly TRBD2 for D (5 bases). Germline V gene data show CDR1 as SQVTM and CDR2 as ANQGSEA. Trimming removed 1 base at V and 1 base at J, with 8 bases between. The CDR3 is 13 amino acids. The CDR3 coding sequence is TGCAGCGTTGAAGTGCCGGGGTCCTACGAGCAGTACGTC. Its protein is CSVEVPGSYEQYV.

The chain has TRBV6-5 and TRBJ2-2, with 7 bases matching TRBD1. The CDR3 consists of 16 residues. Trimming removed 4 bases from V and 0 bases from J; junction bases left unmatched: 5. Germline V gene sequence: CDR1 MNHEY, CDR2 SVGAGI. CDR3 protein: CASSFAGTANTGELFF. Here the CDR3 DNA reads TGTGCCAGCAGTTTTGCCGGGACAGCGAACACCGGGGAGCTGTTTTTT.

This chain connects TRBV9 to TRBJ2-2; 7 nucleotides match TRBD1. This CDR3 has 14 residues. V gave up 1 base and J gave up 6 bases; unmatched junction bases: 3. Germline-derived CDR1 and CDR2 are SGDLS and YYNGEE. In DNA, the CDR3 is TGTGCCAGCAGCGTACAGGGGGACCCCGGGGAGCTGTTTTTT. It specifies CASSVQGDPGELFF.

This clone has only one observation. V and J are TRBV24-1 and TRBJ2-5, with TRBD1 as a possible D gene (6 bases). Trimming cost V 5 bases and J 1 base, with 10 bases left between them. The CDR3 runs to 14 residues. From germline, CDR1 is KGHDR and CDR2 SFDVKD. CDR3 sequence (DNA): TGTGCCACCAGTGCCAACAGGGTCCAAGAGACCCAGTACTTC. Its translation is CATSANRVQETQYF.